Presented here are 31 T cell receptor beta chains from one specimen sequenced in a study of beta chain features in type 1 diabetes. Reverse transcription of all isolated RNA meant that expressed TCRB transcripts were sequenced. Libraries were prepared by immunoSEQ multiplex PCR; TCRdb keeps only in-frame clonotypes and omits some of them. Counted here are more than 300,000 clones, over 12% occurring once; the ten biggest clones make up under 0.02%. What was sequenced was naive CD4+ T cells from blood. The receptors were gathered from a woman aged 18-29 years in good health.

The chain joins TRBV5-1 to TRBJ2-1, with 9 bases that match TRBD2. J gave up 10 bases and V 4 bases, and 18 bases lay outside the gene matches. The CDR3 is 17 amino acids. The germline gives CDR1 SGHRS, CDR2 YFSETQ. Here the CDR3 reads CASSPAGGRVPFREQFF. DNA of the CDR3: TGCGCCAGCAGCCCCGCCGGCGGGAGGGTCCCGTTTCGGGAGCAGTTCTTC.

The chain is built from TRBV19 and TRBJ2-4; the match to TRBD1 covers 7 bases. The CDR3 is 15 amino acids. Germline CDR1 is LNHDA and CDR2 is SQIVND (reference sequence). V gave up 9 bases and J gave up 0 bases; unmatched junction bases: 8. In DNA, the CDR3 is TGTGCCAGACACCGGGACAGCATAGCCAAAAACATTCAGTACTTC. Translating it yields CARHRDSIAKNIQYF. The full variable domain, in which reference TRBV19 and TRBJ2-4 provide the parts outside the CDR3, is DGGITQSPKYLFRKEGQNVTLSCEQNLNHDAMYWYRQDPGQGLRLIYYSQIVNDFQKGDIAEGYSVSREKKESFPLTVTSAQKNPTAFYLCARHRDSIAKNIQYFGAGTRLSVL.

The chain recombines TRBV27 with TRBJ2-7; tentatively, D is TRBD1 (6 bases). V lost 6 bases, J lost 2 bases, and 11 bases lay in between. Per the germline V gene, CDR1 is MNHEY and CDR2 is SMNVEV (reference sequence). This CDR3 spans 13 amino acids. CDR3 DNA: TGTGCCAGCAGGACGACAGGTCCCTACGAGCAGTACTTC. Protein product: CASRTTGPYEQYF.

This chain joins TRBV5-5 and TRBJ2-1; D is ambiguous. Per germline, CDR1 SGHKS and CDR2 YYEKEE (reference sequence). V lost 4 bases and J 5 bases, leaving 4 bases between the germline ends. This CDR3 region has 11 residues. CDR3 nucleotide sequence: TGTGCCAGCAGCCAAAACAATGAGCAGTTCTTC. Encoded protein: CASSQNNEQFF.

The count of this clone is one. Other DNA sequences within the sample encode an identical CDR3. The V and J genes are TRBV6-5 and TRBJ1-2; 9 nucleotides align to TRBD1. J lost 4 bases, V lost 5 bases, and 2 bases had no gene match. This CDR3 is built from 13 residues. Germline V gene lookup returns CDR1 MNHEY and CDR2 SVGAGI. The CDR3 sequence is CASSLDRGYGYTF. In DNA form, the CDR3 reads TGTGCCAGCAGTCTGGACAGGGGCTATGGCTACACCTTC.

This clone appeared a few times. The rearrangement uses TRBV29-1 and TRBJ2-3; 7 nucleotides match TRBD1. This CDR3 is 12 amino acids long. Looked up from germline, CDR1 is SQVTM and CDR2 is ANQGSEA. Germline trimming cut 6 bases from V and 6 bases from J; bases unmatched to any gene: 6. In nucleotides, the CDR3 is TGCAGCGTGTCCGACAGGGCGGATACGCAGTATTTT. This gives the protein CSVSDRADTQYF.

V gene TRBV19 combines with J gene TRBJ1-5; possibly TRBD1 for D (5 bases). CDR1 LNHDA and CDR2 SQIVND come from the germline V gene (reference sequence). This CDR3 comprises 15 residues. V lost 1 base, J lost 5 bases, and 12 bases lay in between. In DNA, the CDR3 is TGTGCCAGTAGTATAGGAGCAGGGATTGATCAGCCCCAGCATTTT. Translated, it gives CASSIGAGIDQPQHF.

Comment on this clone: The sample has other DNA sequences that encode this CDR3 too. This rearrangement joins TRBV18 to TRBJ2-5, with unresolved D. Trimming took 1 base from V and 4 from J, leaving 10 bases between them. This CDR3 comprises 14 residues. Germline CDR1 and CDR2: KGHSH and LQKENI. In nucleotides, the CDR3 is TGTGCCAGCTCACCACGTAGTGGGCGAGAGACCCAGTACTTC. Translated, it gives CASSPRSGRETQYF.

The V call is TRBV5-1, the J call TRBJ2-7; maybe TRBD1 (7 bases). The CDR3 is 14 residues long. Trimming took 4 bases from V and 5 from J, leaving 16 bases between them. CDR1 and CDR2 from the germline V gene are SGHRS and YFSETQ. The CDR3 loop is CASSRRQGGHEQYF. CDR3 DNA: TGCGCCAGCAGCCGTCGACAGGGAGGACACGAGCAGTACTTC.

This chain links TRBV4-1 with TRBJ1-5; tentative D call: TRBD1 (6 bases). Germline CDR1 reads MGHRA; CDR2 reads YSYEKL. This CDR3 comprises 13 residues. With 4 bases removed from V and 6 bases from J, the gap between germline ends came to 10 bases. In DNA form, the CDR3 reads TGCGCCAGCAGCCTTCAAGGGGGTCAGCCCCAGCATTTT. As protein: CASSLQGGQPQHF.

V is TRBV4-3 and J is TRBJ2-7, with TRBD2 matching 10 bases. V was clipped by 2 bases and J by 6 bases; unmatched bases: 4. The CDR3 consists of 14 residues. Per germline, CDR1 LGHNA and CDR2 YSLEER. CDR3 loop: CASSQSGLASEQYF. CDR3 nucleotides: TGCGCCAGCAGCCAATCGGGACTAGCGAGCGAGCAGTACTTC.

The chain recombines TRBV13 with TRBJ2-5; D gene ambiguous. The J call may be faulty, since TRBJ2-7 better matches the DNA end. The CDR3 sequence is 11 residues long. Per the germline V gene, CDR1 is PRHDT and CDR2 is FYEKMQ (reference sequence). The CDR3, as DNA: TGTGCCAGCAGCCGGTACCACGAGCAGTACTTC. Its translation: CASSRYHEQYF.

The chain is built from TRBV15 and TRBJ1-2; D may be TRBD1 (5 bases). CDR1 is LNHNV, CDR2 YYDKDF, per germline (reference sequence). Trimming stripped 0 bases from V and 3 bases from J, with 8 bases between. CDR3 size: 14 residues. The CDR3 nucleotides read TGTGCCACCAGCAGAGATCGGGGGGACTATGGCTACACCTTC. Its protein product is CATSRDRGDYGYTF.

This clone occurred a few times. CDR3 sequence reads: CSERDSGGTDTQYF. CDR3 sequence (DNA): TGCAGCGAACGGGACTCCGGAGGCACAGATACGCAGTATTTT. The chain links TRBV29-1 to TRBJ2-3, with D perhaps TRBD2 (6 bases). The germline gives CDR1 SQVTM, CDR2 ANQGSEA. Trimming took 7 bases from V and 1 from J, leaving 15 bases between them. The CDR3 consists of 14 residues.

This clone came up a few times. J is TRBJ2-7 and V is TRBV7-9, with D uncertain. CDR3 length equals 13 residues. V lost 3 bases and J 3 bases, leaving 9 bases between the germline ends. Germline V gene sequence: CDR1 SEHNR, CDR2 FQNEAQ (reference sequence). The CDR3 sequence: CASSFFGNYEQYF. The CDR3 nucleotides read TGTGCCAGCAGCTTCTTCGGTAACTACGAGCAGTACTTC.

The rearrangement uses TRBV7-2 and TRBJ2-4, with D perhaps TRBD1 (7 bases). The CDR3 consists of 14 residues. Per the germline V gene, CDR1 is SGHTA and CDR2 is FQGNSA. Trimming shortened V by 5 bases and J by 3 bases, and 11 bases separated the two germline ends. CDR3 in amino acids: CASSAQGGKNIQYF. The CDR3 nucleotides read TGTGCCAGCAGCGCGCAGGGGGGCAAAAACATTCAGTACTTC.

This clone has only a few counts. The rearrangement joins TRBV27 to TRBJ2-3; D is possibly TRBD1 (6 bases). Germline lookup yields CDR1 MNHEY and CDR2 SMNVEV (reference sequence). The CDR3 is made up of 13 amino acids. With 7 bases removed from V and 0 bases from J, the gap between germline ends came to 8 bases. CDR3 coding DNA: TGTGCCAGCACAGGGGAGAGCACAGATACGCAGTATTTT. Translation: CASTGESTDTQYF.

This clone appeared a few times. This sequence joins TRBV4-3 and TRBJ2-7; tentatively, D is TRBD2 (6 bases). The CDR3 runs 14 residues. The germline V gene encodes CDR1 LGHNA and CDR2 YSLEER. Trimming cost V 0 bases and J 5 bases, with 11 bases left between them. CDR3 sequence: CASSQDWRADEQYF. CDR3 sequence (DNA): TGCGCCAGCAGCCAAGACTGGAGGGCGGACGAGCAGTACTTC.

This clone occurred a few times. The DNA for the CDR3 is TGTGCCAGCAGCGTAACCGGGACAAACACCGGGGAGCTGTTTTTT. It translates to CASSVTGTNTGELFF. The chain couples TRBV9 to TRBJ2-2; D may be TRBD1 (6 bases). CDR1 SGDLS and CDR2 YYNGEE come from the germline V gene. CDR3 length equals 15 residues. V was pared by 1 base and J by 2 bases, with 9 bases between.

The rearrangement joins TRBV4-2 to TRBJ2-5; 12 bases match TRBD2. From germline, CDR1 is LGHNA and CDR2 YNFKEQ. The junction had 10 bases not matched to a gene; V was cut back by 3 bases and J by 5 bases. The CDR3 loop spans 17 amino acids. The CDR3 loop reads CASSQDPSGRAGETQYF. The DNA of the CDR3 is TGTGCCAGCAGCCAGGATCCTAGCGGGAGGGCCGGGGAGACCCAGTACTTC.

The CDR3: CASSVLGLAGRETQYF. The CDR3 bases are TGTGCCAGCAGCGTTCTGGGACTAGCGGGAAGGGAGACCCAGTACTTC. This rearrangement joins TRBV9 to TRBJ2-5; TRBD2 matches at 13 bases. This CDR3 has 16 amino acids. The V gene's germline CDR1 is SGDLS and CDR2 YYNGEE. V shed 2 bases, J shed 5 bases, and the junction held 6 bases outside the gene matches.

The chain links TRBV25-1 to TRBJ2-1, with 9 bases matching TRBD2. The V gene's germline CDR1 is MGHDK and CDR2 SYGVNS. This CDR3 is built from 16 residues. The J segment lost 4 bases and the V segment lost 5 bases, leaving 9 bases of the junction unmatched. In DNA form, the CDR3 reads TGTGCCAGCAGTCTCCGGGCGGGAGGGGGGTACAATGAGCAGTTCTTC. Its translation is CASSLRAGGGYNEQFF.

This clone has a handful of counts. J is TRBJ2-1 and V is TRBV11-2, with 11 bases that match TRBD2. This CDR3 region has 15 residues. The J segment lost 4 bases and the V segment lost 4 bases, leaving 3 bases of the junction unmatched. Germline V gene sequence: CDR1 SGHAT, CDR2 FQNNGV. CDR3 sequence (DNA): TGTGCCAGCAGCTCCGGGACTAGCGGATACAATGAGCAGTTCTTC. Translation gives CASSSGTSGYNEQFF.

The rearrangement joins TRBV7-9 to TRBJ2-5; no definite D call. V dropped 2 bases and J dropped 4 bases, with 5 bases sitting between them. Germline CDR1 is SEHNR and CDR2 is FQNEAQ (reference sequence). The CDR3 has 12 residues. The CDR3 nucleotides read TGTGCCAGCAGCTTAACAGCAGAGACCCAGTACTTC. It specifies CASSLTAETQYF.

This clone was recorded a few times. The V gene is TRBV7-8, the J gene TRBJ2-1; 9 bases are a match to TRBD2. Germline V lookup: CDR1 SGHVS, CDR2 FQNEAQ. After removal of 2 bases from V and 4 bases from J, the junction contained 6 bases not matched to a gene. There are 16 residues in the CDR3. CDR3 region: CASSLLRGRGYNEQFF. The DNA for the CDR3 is TGTGCCAGCAGCTTACTTCGCGGGAGGGGTTACAATGAGCAGTTCTTC.

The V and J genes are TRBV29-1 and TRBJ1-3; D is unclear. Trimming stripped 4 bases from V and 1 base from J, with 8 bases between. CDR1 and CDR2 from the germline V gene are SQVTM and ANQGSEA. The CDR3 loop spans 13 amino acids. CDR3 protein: CSVVDGSGNTIYF. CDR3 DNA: TGCAGCGTTGTAGACGGGTCTGGAAACACCATATATTTT. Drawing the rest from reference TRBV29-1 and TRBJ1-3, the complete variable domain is SAVISQKPSRDICQRGTSLTIQCQVDSQVTMMFWYRQQPGQSLTLIATANQGSEATYESGFVIDKFPISRPNLTFSTLTVSNMSPEDSSIYLCSVVDGSGNTIYFGEGSWLTVV.

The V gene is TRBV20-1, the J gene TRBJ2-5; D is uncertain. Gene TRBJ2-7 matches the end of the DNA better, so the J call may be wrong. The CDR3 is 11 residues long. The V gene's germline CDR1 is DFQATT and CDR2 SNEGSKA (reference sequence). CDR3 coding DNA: TGCAGTGCTAGTGATCCCTACGAGCAGTACTTC. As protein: CSASDPYEQYF.

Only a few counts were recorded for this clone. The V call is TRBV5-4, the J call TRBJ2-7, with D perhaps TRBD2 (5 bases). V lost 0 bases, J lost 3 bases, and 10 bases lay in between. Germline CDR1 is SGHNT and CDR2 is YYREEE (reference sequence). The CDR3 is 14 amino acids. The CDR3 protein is CASSLGAGLYEQYF. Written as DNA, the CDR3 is TGTGCCAGCAGCTTGGGGGCAGGACTCTACGAGCAGTACTTC.

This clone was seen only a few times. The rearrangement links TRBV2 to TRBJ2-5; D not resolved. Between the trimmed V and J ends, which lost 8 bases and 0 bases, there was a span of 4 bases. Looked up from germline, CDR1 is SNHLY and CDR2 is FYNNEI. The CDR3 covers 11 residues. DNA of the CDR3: TGTGCCAGCCGGTACCAAGAGACCCAGTACTTC. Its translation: CASRYQETQYF.

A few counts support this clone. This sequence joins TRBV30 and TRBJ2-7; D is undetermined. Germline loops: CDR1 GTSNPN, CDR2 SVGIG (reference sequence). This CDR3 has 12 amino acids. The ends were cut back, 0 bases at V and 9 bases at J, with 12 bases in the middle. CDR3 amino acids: CAWSVSPPGQYF. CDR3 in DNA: TGTGCCTGGAGTGTATCTCCCCCCGGGCAGTACTTC.

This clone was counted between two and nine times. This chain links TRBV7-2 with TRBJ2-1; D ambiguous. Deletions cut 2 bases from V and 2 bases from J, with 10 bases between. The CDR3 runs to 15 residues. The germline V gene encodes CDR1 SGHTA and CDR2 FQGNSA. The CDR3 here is CASSLSRAPYNEQFF. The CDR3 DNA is TGTGCCAGCAGCTTAAGTAGAGCTCCCTACAATGAGCAGTTCTTC.